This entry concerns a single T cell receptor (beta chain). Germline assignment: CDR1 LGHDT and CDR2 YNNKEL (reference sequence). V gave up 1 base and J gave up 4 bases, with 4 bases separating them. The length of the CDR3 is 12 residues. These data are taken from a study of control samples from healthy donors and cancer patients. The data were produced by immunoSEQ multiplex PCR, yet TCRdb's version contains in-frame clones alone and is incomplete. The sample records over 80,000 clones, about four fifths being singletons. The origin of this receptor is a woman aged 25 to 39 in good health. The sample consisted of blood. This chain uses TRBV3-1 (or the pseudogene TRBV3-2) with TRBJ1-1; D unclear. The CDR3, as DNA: TGTGCCAGCAGCCAAGGTGCCACTGAAGCTTTCTTT. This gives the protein CASSQGATEAFF.